This T cell receptor beta chain emerged from a study of vaccination effects on CD4 cells after COVID-19. The study's findings and limits: Clones from infection and from vaccination both contracted markedly late after vaccination.

As concerns this clone: Its target is not known.

Only in-frame clones appear in the TCRdb table, and some are missing; sequencing was by immunoSEQ multiplex PCR. Among about 79,000 clones listed, 70% to 75% were seen once. This CDR3 spans 17 amino acids. Trimming pared 7 bases from V and 0 bases from J, leaving 21 bases between. In germline, CDR1 is LNHDA, CDR2 SQIVND (reference sequence). Antigen-specific CD4+ T cells were expanded (with viral peptide pools) by the ViraFEST assay ahead of sequencing. Culture proceeded for roughly ten days, and CD4+ T cells were then isolated. Some 1.9 million PBMC per well were cultured with approximately 9 IU/ml IL-2 and roughly 10 ug/ml peptides.

This clonotype originated in a human donor who received a COVID-19 vaccine. The J gene is TRBJ1-1, the V gene TRBV19; possible D gene TRBD1, 5 bases. This sample comprised CD4+ T cells from PBMCs cultured with HCoV-229E spike peptides, obtained before COVID-19 vaccination. The CDR3 spells CASTQWQGGRMNTEAFF. The CDR3 region has the DNA TGTGCCAGTACCCAGTGGCAGGGCGGTAGGATGAACACTGAAGCTTTCTTT. Complete variable domain (other parts from reference TRBV19 and TRBJ1-1): DGGITQSPKYLFRKEGQNVTLSCEQNLNHDAMYWYRQDPGQGLRLIYYSQIVNDFQKGDIAEGYSVSREKKESFPLTVTSAQKNPTAFYLCASTQWQGGRMNTEAFFGQGTRLTVV.